One T cell receptor (beta chain) is described in this entry. V was trimmed by 2 bases and J by 4 bases, leaving 3 bases between them. The germline V gene has CDR1 MNHGY and CDR2 SAAAGT. The CDR3 runs to 11 residues. The PCR had 60 Vbeta and 13 Jbeta primers. Assay: immunoSEQ multiplex PCR; the TCRdb copy retains only in-frame clones and omits some. This repertoire includes fewer than 85,000 clones. This sample was included in a study of cytomegalovirus exposure and HLA in healthy donors. The chain recombines TRBV6-8 with TRBJ2-7; unclear D gene. Source material: PBMCs. This receptor was identified in a female donor in good health and CMV-seropositive. The CDR3 sequence: CASSYRYEQYF. Here the CDR3 DNA reads TGTGCCAGCAGTTACCGGTACGAGCAGTACTTC.